This T cell receptor (beta chain) was recorded in a study of T cell changes during pregnancy in multiple sclerosis (dated by TCRdb to between 2018 and 2020). About the full investigation: The study examined how the T cell repertoire changed over the course of pregnancy in women with multiple sclerosis.

A remark on this clone: Which antigen it targets is not known. Base qualities are not recorded, but no much larger clone differs from it by a single base.

Trimming removed 11 bases from V and 2 bases from J, leaving 20 bases between the germline ends. Via the germline V gene, CDR1 is ENHRY and CDR2 SYGVKD. From the cysteine through the phenylalanine, the CDR3 covers 15 amino acids. Only CDR3 DNA remains: 45 bases, in frame from the first base. Library creation used the immunoSEQ multiplex PCR assay. In its TCRdb copy, this immuneACCESS table keeps in-frame sequences only and misses some clones. Where compared with another copy, unresolved V genes explain less than half of these, and the others have no known cause. Counted in this sample were fewer than 50,000 clones; under 95% of them appeared once. Just over 5.5% of the sample goes to the ten largest clones.

The chain joins TRBV10-3 to TRBJ2-3; matching of 6 bases hints at TRBD1 as the D gene. This sequence was found in a female donor with multiple sclerosis, enrolled in a pregnancy study. Specimen: CD8+ T cells from peripheral blood mononuclear cells, collected in the third trimester of pregnancy. The CDR3 protein: CASQDPTGNTDTQYF. The DNA sequence is TGTGCCTCACAGGACCCAACAGGGAACACAGATACGCAGTATTTT.